These 16 T cell receptor beta chains share one sample of origin, sequenced in a study of T cells in Graves' hyperthyroidism and ophthalmopathy. Amplification yielded TCR beta CDR3 regions, with RNA transcripts as the source. Using the HTBI primer set, a first-round RT-PCR was run on the TCR CDR3. TCRdb ran MiXCR on the multiplex PCR reads and lists one entry per CDR3 protein. The top ten clones hold over 15% of a sample with 500,000 to 600,000 distinct CDR3 sequences, 46% of them seen once. Sample: peripheral blood or thyroid tissue (not recorded which). These receptors were obtained from an adult woman with Graves' disease, either hyperthyroidism or ophthalmopathy (not recorded which).

About this clonotype: Compared with germline, one end of the junction differs, possibly owing to a read error. The chain links TRBV7-9 to TRBJ1-2; TRBD1 matches 9 bases. The CDR3 is made up of 15 amino acids. Germline CDR1 SEHNR, CDR2 FQNEAQ (reference sequence). This chain's CDR3 is CASSFGTGLNYGYTF. Here the CDR3 DNA reads TGCGCCAGCAGCTTTGGGACAGGGCTTAACTATGGCTACACCTTC.

This clonotype was recorded many times. The DNA for the CDR3 is TGTGCCAGCAGCCCCGGTCTCCTTGGCTACGAGCAGTACTTC. This codes for CASSPGLLGYEQYF. The chain couples TRBV6-5 to TRBJ2-7; D gene uncertain. Germline V gives CDR1 MNHEY, CDR2 SVGAGI. Trimming stripped 6 bases from V and 3 bases from J, with 15 bases between. CDR3 size: 14 residues.

This chain joins TRBV25-1 and TRBJ1-3, with D perhaps matching TRBD1 (5 bases). Germline CDR1 MGHDK, CDR2 SYGVNS. V was pared by 3 bases and J by 4 bases, with 19 bases between. This CDR3 has 17 residues. CDR3 bases: TGTGCCAGCAGTGAGAGGGACCTTCTGCTTTACGGAAACACCATATATTTT. It is translated as CASSERDLLLYGNTIYF.

This sequence joins TRBV2 and TRBJ1-5; D gene ambiguous. The CDR3 sequence is 15 residues long. Germline lookup yields CDR1 SNHLY and CDR2 FYNNEI. Trimming removed 0 bases from V and 3 bases from J, with 9 bases in between. CDR3 protein: CASSEAELPNQPQHF. CDR3 bases: TGTGCCAGCAGTGAAGCGGAGCTGCCCAATCAGCCCCAGCATTTT.

In this sample, this clonotype turned up many times. This chain links TRBV2 with TRBJ1-4; TRBD1 is a possible D gene (6 bases). There are 17 residues in the CDR3. V lost 7 bases, J lost 5 bases, and 23 bases lay in between. CDR1 SNHLY and CDR2 FYNNEI come from the germline V gene. The CDR3 DNA is TGTGCCAGCACCGAGACAGCCCTATGGGGGGGCAATGAAAAACTGTTTTTT. Translation: CASTETALWGGNEKLFF.

Many counts were recorded for this clonotype. The chain joins TRBV7-2 to TRBJ1-5; TRBD1 matches 7 bases. Per the germline V gene, CDR1 is SGHTA and CDR2 is FQGNSA. The CDR3 contains 14 residues. The trim removed 4 bases at V and 5 bases at J, leaving 5 bases unmatched. Here the CDR3 reads CASSSTGFYQPQHF. The CDR3 bases are TGTGCCAGCAGCTCGACAGGGTTTTATCAGCCCCAGCATTTT.

The gene calls are TRBV29-1 and TRBJ1-3; D is unresolved. Per the germline V gene, CDR1 is SQVTM and CDR2 is ANQGSEA. This CDR3 is 13 amino acids long. Trimming removed 4 bases at V and 2 bases at J, with 9 bases between. The CDR3 DNA follows: TGCAGCGTTGCACTAGTTACTGGAAACACCATATATTTT. Translation gives CSVALVTGNTIYF.

In regard to this clonotype: This is likely a read error, given that the CDR3 carries no conserved phenylalanine or tryptophan at its end. It is unclear where the CDR3 begins or ends on the DNA, so no DNA is shown, and the CDR3 is as TCRdb lists it. This chain joins TRBV5-1 and TRBJ1-5; the table's D gene call, TRBD1, was not cross checked with the DNA. The CDR3 spans 10 amino acids, including both terminal residues. The germline CDR1 and CDR2 sequences are SGHRS and YFSETQ. CDR3 sequence reads: CASSLEQGAL.

This clonotype has just one count. The chain uses TRBV7-9 and TRBJ2-7; 7 bases match TRBD2. In germline, CDR1 is SEHNR, CDR2 FQNEAQ (reference sequence). The CDR3 covers 13 residues. V lost 5 bases and J lost 4; bases outside the gene matches: 5. Written as DNA, the CDR3 is TGTGCCAGCAGCAACACGGGGGGATACGAGCAGTACTTC. This translates into CASSNTGGYEQYF.

As concerns this clonotype: Mismatch with germline at one junction end may stem from a read error. V usage is TRBV28 and J usage is TRBJ2-5, with TRBD2 matching over 8 bases. Germline V gene sequence: CDR1 MDHEN, CDR2 SYDVKM. CDR3 length: 16 amino acids. CDR3 sequence reads: CTSSVIAGPEEETQYF. The DNA for the CDR3 is TGTACCAGCAGTGTCATAGCGGGACCGGAAGAAGAGACCCAGTACTTC. Full variable domain (rest looked up from reference TRBV28 and TRBJ2-5): DVKVTQSSRYLVKRTGEKVFLECVQDMDHENMFWYRQDPGLGLRLIYFSYDVKMKEKGDIPEGYSVSREKKERFSLILESASTNQTSMYLCTSSVIAGPEEETQYFGPGTRLLVL.

Only one count was recorded for this clonotype. The rearrangement links TRBV2 to TRBJ1-5; the match to TRBD1 covers 8 bases. Germline lookup yields CDR1 SNHLY and CDR2 FYNNEI. CDR3 length equals 14 residues. J lost 8 bases, V lost 4 bases, and 7 bases had no gene match. CDR3 residues: CASSVQPGGEPQHF. DNA for the CDR3: TGTGCCAGCAGTGTCCAGCCAGGGGGCGAGCCCCAGCATTTT.

This clonotype was recorded many times. The rearrangement links TRBV11-1 to TRBJ2-6; D unresolved. CDR1 and CDR2 from the germline V gene are SGHAT and FQDESV (reference sequence). The CDR3 contains 16 residues. Between the trimmed V and J ends, which lost 6 bases and 2 bases, there was a span of 14 bases. CDR3 region: CASSLSRGTGANVLTF. CDR3 bases: TGTGCCAGCAGTCTCTCCAGAGGTACTGGGGCCAACGTCCTGACTTTC.

About this clonotype itself: This may stem from a read error, because a much larger clone lies one nucleotide away. The CDR3, as DNA: TGTGCCAGCAGCTCGGCAGCTGTCGGGGAGCTGTTTTTT. This sequence encodes CASSSAAVGELFF. V gene TRBV7-6 combines with J gene TRBJ2-2; no definite D call. The V gene's germline CDR1 is SGHVS and CDR2 FNYEAQ. The V end was cut by 4 bases, the J end by 7 bases, with 10 bases between. The CDR3 is 13 amino acids.

Worth noting for this clonotype: At one end, the junction sequence differs from germline, possibly due to a read error. The genes are TRBV5-1 and TRBJ2-2, with 9 bases matching TRBD2. Germline V lookup: CDR1 SGHRS, CDR2 YFSETQ. The CDR3 spans 17 residues. CDR3 nucleotides: TGCGCCAGCAGCAAAACTTTAGCGGGAGATGATACCGGGAAGCTGTTTTTT. Translated: CASSKTLAGDDTGKLFF. The entire variable domain, with the rest obtained from reference TRBV5-1 and TRBJ2-2, is as follows: KAGVTQTPRYLIKTRGQQVTLSCSPISGHRSVSWYQQTPGQGLQFLFEYFSETQRNKGNFPGRFSGRQFSNSRSEMNVSTLELGDSALYLCASSKTLAGDDTGKLFFGEGSRLTVL.

This clonotype came up a few times. The chain joins TRBV24-1 to TRBJ1-2, with a tentative D call TRBD1 (5 bases). Trimming pared 4 bases from V and 4 bases from J, leaving 12 bases between. CDR3 length: 14 amino acids. Germline CDR1 and CDR2: KGHDR and SFDVKD. The CDR3 region has the DNA TGTGCCACCAGTGAATCAGGGAGAGGCTATGGCTACACCTTC. Its protein product is CATSESGRGYGYTF.

This chain links TRBV5-6 with TRBJ1-1; D unclear. The length of the CDR3 is 14 residues. The V and J ends lost 7 bases and 1 base respectively, with 14 bases between them. Germline CDR1 and CDR2: SGHDT and YYEEEE. CDR3 residues: CASGPPGANTEAFF. As DNA, the CDR3 is TGTGCCAGCGGTCCGCCAGGCGCGAACACTGAAGCTTTCTTT.